Sequencing of this T cell receptor beta chain was carried out in a study of graft-versus-host responses after intestinal transplantation. Study details: Each recipient received anti-thymocyte globulin induction, then tacrolimus and steroids for about 3 years. The study's findings and limits: Individuals carrying graft-donor T cell macrochimerism showed high graft-versus-host to host-versus-graft clonal ratios in allografts. The marrow of recipients harbored GvH clones, and ileum or blood showed some of them first.

Sequencing was performed with immunoSEQ multiplex PCR; in TCRdb, only in-frame clones are kept and a portion is missing. The table shows 100,000 or so clones, with 85% to 95% occurring only once. Points on this clone: The target antigen is unknown.

Losses at the gene ends were 0 bases for V and 8 bases for J; bases not matched to a gene: 4. Germline CDR1 MNHEY, CDR2 SVGAGI. CDR3 length equals 14 residues. This receptor was obtained from a human donor who received an intestinal transplant. The chain employs TRBV6-5 and TRBJ1-2; 9 nucleotides align to TRBD1. This material consisted of unstimulated CD8+ T cells sorted from spleen or lymph node cells, taken before intestinal transplant. CDR3 DNA: TGTGCCAGCAGTTACTCAAACAGGGGGCAAGGCTACACCTTC. It is translated as CASSYSNRGQGYTF.